Listed below are T cell receptor beta chains from one sample, sequenced in a study of response to subunit inactivated influenza vaccine. One entry per CDR3 protein results from TCRdb running MiXCR on the RT-PCR reads. The table lists approximately 480,000 distinct CDR3 sequences, 11% of them singletons. The source material was PBMCs from blood, sampled roughly 45 days after vaccination. These receptors were collected from a man aged 45-65 years who received an inactivated influenza vaccine. CDR3s include the opening cysteine and the closing phenylalanine or tryptophan. A D gene is named only where the DNA matches it firmly. Expanded clones get a size class; other rows say once, few or many, or leave the size out.

D gene: -
clone size: -
V gene: TRBV4-2
J gene: TRBJ1-1
CDR3 protein: CASSQDLENTEAFF
CDR3 DNA: TGTGCCAGCAGCCAGGATCTAGAGAACACTGAAGCTTTCTTT

D gene: -
clone size: -
V gene: TRBV20-1
J gene: TRBJ2-2
CDR3 protein: CSATRRQTNTGELFF
CDR3 DNA: TGCAGTGCAACTCGTCGGCAGACGAACACCGGGGAGCTGTTTTTT

D gene: TRBD2
clone size: -
V gene: TRBV20-1
J gene: TRBJ2-5
CDR3 protein: CSANPGTSGGGLSETQYF
CDR3 DNA: TGCAGTGCTAACCCCGGGACTAGCGGGGGTGGGTTATCGGAGACCCAGTACTTC

D gene: -
clone size: -
V gene: TRBV12-3/TRBV12-4
J gene: TRBJ2-3
CDR3 protein: CASGISGSTDTQYF
CDR3 DNA: TGTGCCAGCGGAATAAGCGGGAGCACAGATACGCAGTATTTT

D gene: TRBD1
clone size: few
V gene: TRBV29-1
J gene: TRBJ2-7
CDR3 protein: CSASGQGAYEQYF
CDR3 DNA: TGCAGCGCCTCGGGACAGGGTGCGTACGAGCAGTACTTC

D gene: TRBD1
clone size: many
V gene: TRBV29-1
J gene: TRBJ2-7
CDR3 protein: CSVEGSLGQGIYEQYF
CDR3 DNA: TGCAGCGTTGAAGGTTCCTTGGGACAGGGGATTTACGAGCAGTACTTC

D gene: -
clone size: -
V gene: TRBV6-2/TRBV6-3
J gene: TRBJ2-6
CDR3 protein: CASSSGLRGANVLTF
CDR3 DNA: TGTGCCAGCAGTTCGGGACTCCGGGGGGCCAACGTCCTGACTTTC

D gene: -
clone size: few
V gene: TRBV2
J gene: TRBJ2-1
CDR3 protein: CASSEEEGGALNEQFF
CDR3 DNA: TGTGCCAGCAGTGAAGAAGAGGGGGGGGCGCTCAATGAGCAGTTCTTC

D gene: -
clone size: -
V gene: TRBV11-2
J gene: TRBJ2-1
CDR3 protein: CASSEDVAYNEQFF
CDR3 DNA: TGTGCCAGCAGCGAGGACGTAGCCTACAATGAGCAGTTCTTC

D gene: TRBD1
clone size: -
V gene: TRBV29-1
J gene: TRBJ2-1
CDR3 protein: CSVTGTGSYNEQFF
CDR3 DNA: TGCAGCGTCACCGGGACAGGGTCCTACAATGAGCAGTTCTTC

D gene: -
clone size: few
V gene: TRBV28
J gene: TRBJ1-1
CDR3 protein: CASSFSAGTEAFF
CDR3 DNA: TGTGCCAGCAGTTTTTCGGCTGGCACTGAAGCTTTCTTT

D gene: TRBD2
clone size: -
V gene: TRBV6-2/TRBV6-3
J gene: TRBJ2-7
CDR3 protein: CASSSASASGYEQYF
CDR3 DNA: TGTGCCAGCAGTTCCGCATCGGCTAGCGGCTACGAGCAGTACTTC

D gene: -
clone size: many
V gene: TRBV5-1
J gene: TRBJ2-3
CDR3 protein: CASSLGYQSADTQYF
CDR3 DNA: TGCGCCAGCAGCTTGGGATATCAGAGCGCAGATACGCAGTATTTT

D gene: TRBD2
clone size: -
V gene: TRBV12-3/TRBV12-4
J gene: TRBJ2-1
CDR3 protein: CASSDSGRDYNEQFF
CDR3 DNA: TGTGCCAGCAGTGATAGCGGGAGAGACTACAATGAGCAGTTCTTC

D gene: -
clone size: -
V gene: TRBV5-5
J gene: TRBJ2-5
CDR3 protein: CASSLGGVAQETQYF
CDR3 DNA: TGTGCCAGCAGCTTGGGGGGAGTGGCGCAAGAGACCCAGTACTTC

D gene: -
clone size: few
V gene: TRBV27
J gene: TRBJ2-7
CDR3 protein: CASSLSNPNEQYF
CDR3 DNA: TGTGCCAGCAGTTTATCGAACCCAAACGAGCAGTACTTC

D gene: -
clone size: -
V gene: TRBV20-1
J gene: TRBJ1-1
CDR3 protein: CSARDEGDRWNTEAFF
CDR3 DNA: TGCAGTGCTAGAGACGAAGGAGACAGATGGAACACTGAAGCTTTCTTT

D gene: TRBD2
clone size: -
V gene: TRBV11-3
J gene: TRBJ2-1
CDR3 protein: CASATSGRVNEQFF
CDR3 DNA: TGTGCTAGCGCGACTAGCGGGAGGGTTAATGAGCAGTTCTTC

D gene: TRBD2
clone size: many
V gene: TRBV5-1
J gene: TRBJ2-1
CDR3 protein: CASSLGGLAGVDEQFF
CDR3 DNA: TGCGCCAGCAGCTTGGGGGGACTAGCGGGAGTGGATGAGCAGTTCTTC

D gene: -
clone size: -
V gene: TRBV7-4
J gene: TRBJ2-3
CDR3 protein: CAMMGDTQYF
CDR3 DNA: TGTGCCATGATGGGGGATACGCAGTATTTT

D gene: -
clone size: -
V gene: TRBV7-8
J gene: TRBJ2-5
CDR3 protein: CASSLIPFRTVQETQYF
CDR3 DNA: TGTGCCAGCAGCTTAATTCCATTCCGGACAGTCCAAGAGACCCAGTACTTC

D gene: TRBD1
clone size: -
V gene: TRBV19
J gene: TRBJ2-5
CDR3 protein: CASSIGTGGSETQYF
CDR3 DNA: TGTGCCAGTAGTATAGGGACAGGGGGCAGTGAGACCCAGTACTTC

D gene: -
clone size: few
V gene: TRBV15
J gene: TRBJ2-7
CDR3 protein: CATSRDYGQTSYEQYF
CDR3 DNA: TGTGCCACCAGCAGAGATTATGGGCAAACCTCCTACGAGCAGTACTTC

D gene: -
clone size: few
V gene: TRBV20-1
J gene: TRBJ2-7
CDR3 protein: CSARGQGDSGTSYEQYF
CDR3 DNA: TGCAGTGCTAGAGGACAGGGGGATAGCGGGACCTCCTACGAGCAGTACTTC

D gene: -
clone size: many
V gene: TRBV12-3/TRBV12-4
J gene: TRBJ2-1
CDR3 protein: CASRSGTGSYNEQFF
CDR3 DNA: TGTGCCAGCAGGTCCGGGACTGGCTCCTACAATGAGCAGTTCTTC

D gene: -
clone size: -
V gene: TRBV15
J gene: TRBJ1-6
CDR3 protein: CATSRVTISPLHF
CDR3 DNA: TGTGCCACCAGCAGGGTAACAATTTCACCCCTCCACTTT